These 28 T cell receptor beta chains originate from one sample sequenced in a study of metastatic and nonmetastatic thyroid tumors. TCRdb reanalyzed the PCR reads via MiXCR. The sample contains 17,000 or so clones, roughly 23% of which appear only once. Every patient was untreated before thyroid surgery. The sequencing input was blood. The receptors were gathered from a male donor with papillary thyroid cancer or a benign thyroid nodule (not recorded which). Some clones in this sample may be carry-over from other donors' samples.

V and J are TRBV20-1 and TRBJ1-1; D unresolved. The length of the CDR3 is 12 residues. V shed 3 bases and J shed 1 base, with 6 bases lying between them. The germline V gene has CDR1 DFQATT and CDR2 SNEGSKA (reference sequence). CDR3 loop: CSASTGNTEAFF. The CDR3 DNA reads TGCAGTGCTAGTACGGGGAACACTGAAGCTTTCTTT.

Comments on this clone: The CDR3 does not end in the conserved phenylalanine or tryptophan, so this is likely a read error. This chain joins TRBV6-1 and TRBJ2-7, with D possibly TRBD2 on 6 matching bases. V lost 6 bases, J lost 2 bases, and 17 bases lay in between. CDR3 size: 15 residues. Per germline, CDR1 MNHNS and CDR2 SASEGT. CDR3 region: CASRSDGTPPYEQYL. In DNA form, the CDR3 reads TGTGCCAGCAGATCTGACGGGACTCCGCCCTACGAGCAGTACCTC.

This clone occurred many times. The CDR3 sequence: CASSLGTNYEQYF. Written as DNA, the CDR3 is TGTGCCAGCAGCTTGGGGACTAACTACGAGCAGTACTTC. The chain recombines TRBV5-6 with TRBJ2-7; tentatively, D is TRBD2 (6 bases). The CDR3 is made up of 13 amino acids. Germline V gene sequence: CDR1 SGHDT, CDR2 YYEEEE. V gave up 0 bases and J gave up 3 bases, with 7 bases separating them. The whole variable domain, filled in from reference TRBV5-6 and TRBJ2-7, reads DAGVTQSPTHLIKTRGQQVTLRCSPKSGHDTVSWYQQALGQGPQFIFQYYEEEERQRGNFPDRFSGHQFPNYSSELNVNALLLGDSALYLCASSLGTNYEQYFGPGTRLTVT.

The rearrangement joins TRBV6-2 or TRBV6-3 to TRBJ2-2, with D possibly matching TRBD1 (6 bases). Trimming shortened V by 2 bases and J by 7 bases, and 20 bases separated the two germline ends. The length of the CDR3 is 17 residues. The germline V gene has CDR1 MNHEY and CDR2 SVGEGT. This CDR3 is CASSYPSLQGTNGELFF. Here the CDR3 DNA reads TGTGCCAGCAGTTACCCAAGCCTACAGGGTACTAACGGGGAGCTGTTTTTT.

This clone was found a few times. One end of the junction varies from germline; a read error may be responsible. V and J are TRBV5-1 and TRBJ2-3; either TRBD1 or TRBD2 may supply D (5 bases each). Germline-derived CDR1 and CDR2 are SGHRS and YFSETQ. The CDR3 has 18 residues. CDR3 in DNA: TGCGCCAGCAGCTTGGAATCGGGGAACCGAGGTTGCACAGGTACGCAGTATTTT. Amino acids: CASSLESGNRGCTGTQYF.

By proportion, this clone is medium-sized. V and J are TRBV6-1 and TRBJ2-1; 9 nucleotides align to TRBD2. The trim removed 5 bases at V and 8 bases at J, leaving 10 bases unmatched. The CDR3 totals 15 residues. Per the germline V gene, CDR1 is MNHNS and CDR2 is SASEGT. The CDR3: CASSSPSGEKDEQFF. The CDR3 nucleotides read TGTGCCAGCAGTTCCCCTAGCGGGGAGAAGGATGAGCAGTTCTTC.

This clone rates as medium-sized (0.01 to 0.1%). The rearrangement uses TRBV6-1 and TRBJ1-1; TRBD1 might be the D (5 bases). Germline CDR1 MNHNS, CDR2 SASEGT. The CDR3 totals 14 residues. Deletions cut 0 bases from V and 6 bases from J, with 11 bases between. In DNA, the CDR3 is TGTGCCAGCAGTGAAGCAGGGGAAGTTGCTGAAGCTTTCTTT. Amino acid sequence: CASSEAGEVAEAFF.

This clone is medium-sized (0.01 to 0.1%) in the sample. The CDR3 spells CAWSVQAGANVLTF. DNA of the CDR3: TGTGCCTGGAGTGTACAAGCAGGGGCCAACGTCCTGACTTTC. The rearrangement links TRBV30 to TRBJ2-6; no clear D gene. The V gene lost 0 bases and the J gene lost 4 bases, with 7 bases spanning the gap. CDR1 GTSNPN and CDR2 SVGIG come from the germline V gene (reference sequence). The CDR3 contains 14 residues.

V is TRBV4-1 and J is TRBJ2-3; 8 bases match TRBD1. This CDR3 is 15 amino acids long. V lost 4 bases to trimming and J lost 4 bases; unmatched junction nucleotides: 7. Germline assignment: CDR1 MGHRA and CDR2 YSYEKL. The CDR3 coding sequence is TGCGCCAGCAGCCTCCCGACAGGGGAGGCAGATACGCAGTATTTT. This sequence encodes CASSLPTGEADTQYF.

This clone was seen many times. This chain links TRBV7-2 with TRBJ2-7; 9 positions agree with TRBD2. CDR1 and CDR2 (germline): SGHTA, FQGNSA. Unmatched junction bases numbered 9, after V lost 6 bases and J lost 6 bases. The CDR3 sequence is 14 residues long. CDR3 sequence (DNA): TGTGCCAGCAGGCCACCCGGGACTAGCAGCGAGCAGTACTTC. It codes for CASRPPGTSSEQYF.

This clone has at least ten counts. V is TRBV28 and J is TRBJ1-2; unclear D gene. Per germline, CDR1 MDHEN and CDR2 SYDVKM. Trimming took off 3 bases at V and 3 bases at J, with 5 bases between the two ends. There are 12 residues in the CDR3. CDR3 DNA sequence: TGTGCCAGCAGTTTTGGGTACTATGGCTACACCTTC. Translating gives CASSFGYYGYTF.

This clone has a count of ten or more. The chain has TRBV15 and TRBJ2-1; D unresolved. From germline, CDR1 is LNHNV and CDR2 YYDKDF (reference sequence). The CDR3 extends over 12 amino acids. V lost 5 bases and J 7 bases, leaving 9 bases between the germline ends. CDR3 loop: CATSFISNEQFF. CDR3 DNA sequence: TGTGCCACCAGCTTCATATCGAATGAGCAGTTCTTC.

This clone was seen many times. DNA for the CDR3: TGTGCCAGCAGAACTACAGGGGTTGAAACCCAGTACTTC. Translation gives CASRTTGVETQYF. This chain uses TRBV25-1 with TRBJ2-7; 7 positions agree with TRBD1. V gave up 6 bases and J gave up 10 bases; unmatched junction bases: 12. The V gene's germline CDR1 is MGHDK and CDR2 SYGVNS. This CDR3 comprises 13 residues.

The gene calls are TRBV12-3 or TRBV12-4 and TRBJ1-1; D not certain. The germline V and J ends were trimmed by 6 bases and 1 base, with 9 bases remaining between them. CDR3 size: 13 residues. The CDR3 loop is CASRRSSNTEAFF. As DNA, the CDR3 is TGTGCCAGCAGGCGGTCTTCGAACACTGAAGCTTTCTTT.

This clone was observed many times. The CDR3 nucleotides read TGTGCCTGGAAGTTTACAGGATCTACCTCCTACGAGCAGTACTTC. Translated, it gives CAWKFTGSTSYEQYF. The V gene is TRBV30, the J gene TRBJ2-7, with D possibly TRBD1 on 5 matching bases. The length of the CDR3 is 15 residues. V was trimmed by 4 bases and J by 0 bases, leaving 16 bases between them. Germline lookup yields CDR1 GTSNPN and CDR2 SVGIG (reference sequence).

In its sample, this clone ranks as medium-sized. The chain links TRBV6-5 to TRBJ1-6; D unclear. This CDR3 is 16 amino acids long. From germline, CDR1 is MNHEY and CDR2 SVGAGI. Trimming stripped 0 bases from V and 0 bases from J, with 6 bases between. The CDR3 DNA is TGTGCCAGCAGTTACTCCTGGAGCTCCTATAATTCACCCCTCCACTTT. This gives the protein CASSYSWSSYNSPLHF.

The CDR3 sequence: CASSPPEGPHYNEQFF. CDR3 DNA sequence: TGTGCCAGCAGCCCCCCTGAGGGGCCCCACTACAATGAGCAGTTCTTC. J is TRBJ2-1 and V is TRBV9; D possibly uses TRBD1 or TRBD2 (5 bases each). CDR3 length equals 16 residues. Trimming pared 4 bases from V and 3 bases from J, leaving 17 bases between. Germline-derived CDR1 and CDR2 are SGDLS and YYNGEE.

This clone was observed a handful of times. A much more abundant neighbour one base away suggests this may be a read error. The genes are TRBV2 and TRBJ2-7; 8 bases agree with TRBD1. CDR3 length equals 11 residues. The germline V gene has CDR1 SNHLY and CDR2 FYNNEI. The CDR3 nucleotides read TGTGCCAGGGACAGGGCCTACGAGCAGCACTTC. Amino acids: CARDRAYEQHF.

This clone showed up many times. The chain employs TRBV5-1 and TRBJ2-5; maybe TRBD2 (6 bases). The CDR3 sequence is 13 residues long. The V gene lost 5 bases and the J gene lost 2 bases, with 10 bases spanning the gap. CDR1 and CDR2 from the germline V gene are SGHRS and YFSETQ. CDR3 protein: CASRVGLQETQYF. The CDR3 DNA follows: TGCGCCAGCAGGGTGGGACTTCAAGAGACCCAGTACTTC.

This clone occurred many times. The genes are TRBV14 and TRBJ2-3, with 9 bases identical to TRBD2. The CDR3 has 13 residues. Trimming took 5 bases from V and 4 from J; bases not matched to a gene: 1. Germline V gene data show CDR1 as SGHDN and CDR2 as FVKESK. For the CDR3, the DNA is TGTGCCAGCAGCGGCGGGAGGGCAGATACGCAGTATTTT. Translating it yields CASSGGRADTQYF.

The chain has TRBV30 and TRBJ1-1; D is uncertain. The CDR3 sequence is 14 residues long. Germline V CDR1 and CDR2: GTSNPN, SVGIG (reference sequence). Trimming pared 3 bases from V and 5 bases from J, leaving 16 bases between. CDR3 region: CAWRGGLLGTEAFF. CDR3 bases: TGTGCCTGGAGAGGCGGCCTCCTCGGTACTGAAGCTTTCTTT.

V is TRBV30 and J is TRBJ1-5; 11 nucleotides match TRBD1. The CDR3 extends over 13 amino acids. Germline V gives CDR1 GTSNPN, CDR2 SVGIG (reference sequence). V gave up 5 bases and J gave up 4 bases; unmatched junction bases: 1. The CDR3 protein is CAWGQGANQPQHF. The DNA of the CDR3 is TGTGCCTGGGGACAGGGGGCTAATCAGCCCCAGCATTTT.

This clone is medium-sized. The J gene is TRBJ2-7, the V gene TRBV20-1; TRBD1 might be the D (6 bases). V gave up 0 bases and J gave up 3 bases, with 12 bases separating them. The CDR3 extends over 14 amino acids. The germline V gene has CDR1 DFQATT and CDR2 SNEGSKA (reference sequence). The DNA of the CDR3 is TGCAGTGCTAGAGATCGCAGGGGAAGCTACGAGCAGTACTTC. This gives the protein CSARDRRGSYEQYF.

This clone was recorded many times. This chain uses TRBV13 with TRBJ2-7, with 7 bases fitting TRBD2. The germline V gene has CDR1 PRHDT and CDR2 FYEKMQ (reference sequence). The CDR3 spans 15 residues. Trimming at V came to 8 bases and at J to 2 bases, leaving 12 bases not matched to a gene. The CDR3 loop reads CASGPPGGTAYEQYF. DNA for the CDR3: TGTGCCAGCGGCCCGCCCGGGGGGACTGCCTACGAGCAGTACTTC.

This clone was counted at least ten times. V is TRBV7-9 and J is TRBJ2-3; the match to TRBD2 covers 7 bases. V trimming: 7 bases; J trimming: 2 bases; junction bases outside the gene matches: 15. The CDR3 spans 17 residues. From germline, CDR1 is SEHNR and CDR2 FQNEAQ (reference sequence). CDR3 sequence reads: CASTLGGEARTTDTQYF. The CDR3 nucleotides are TGTGCCAGCACCCTGGGAGGGGAAGCCCGAACCACAGATACGCAGTATTTT.

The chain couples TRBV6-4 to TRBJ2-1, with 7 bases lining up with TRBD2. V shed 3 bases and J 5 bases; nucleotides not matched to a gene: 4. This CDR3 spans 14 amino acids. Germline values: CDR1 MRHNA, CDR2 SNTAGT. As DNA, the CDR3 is TGTGCCAGCAGTGAGCTAGCGGATAACAATGAGCAGTTCTTC. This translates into CASSELADNNEQFF.

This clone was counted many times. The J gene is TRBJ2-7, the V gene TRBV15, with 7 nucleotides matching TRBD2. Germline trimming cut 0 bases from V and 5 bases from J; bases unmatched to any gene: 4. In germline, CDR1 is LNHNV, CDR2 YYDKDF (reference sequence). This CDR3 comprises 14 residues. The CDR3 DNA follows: TGTGCCACCAGCAGAGAATCTAGCGGAGACGAGCAGTACTTC. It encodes CATSRESSGDEQYF.

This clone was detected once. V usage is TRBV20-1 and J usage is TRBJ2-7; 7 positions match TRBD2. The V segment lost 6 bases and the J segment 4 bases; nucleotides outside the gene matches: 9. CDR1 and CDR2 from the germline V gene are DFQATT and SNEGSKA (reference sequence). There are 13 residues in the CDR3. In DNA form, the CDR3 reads TGCAGTGCCCCTTCGCGGGAGAGGTACGAGCAGTACTTC. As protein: CSAPSRERYEQYF.